These 25 T cell receptor beta chains originate from one sample sequenced in a study of persistence of HIV-infected CD4 T cells. Antigen specificity for these receptors is unknown. This nonspecific control used anti-CD3/anti-CD28 bead stimulation of CD4+ T cells. Responding CD4+ T cells were sorted by upregulation of both CD40 ligand and CD69. The immunoSEQ assay was version 4, run in survey mode. TCRdb keeps only in-frame clones here, not all; method: immunoSEQ multiplex PCR. The sample comprises around 45,000 clones, approximately 90% of which are singletons, and around 1.8% rests with the top ten. This specimen was CD4+ T cells sorted from PBMCs after roughly 18-hour stimulation, taken from a patient who received antiretroviral therapy. These receptors all come from an adult man with HIV who was CMV-seropositive.

V is TRBV3-1 (or the pseudogene TRBV3-2) and J is TRBJ1-6, with 9 bases identical to TRBD1. CDR1 LGHDT and CDR2 YNNKEL come from the germline V gene (reference sequence). The trim removed 4 bases at V and 7 bases at J, leaving 8 bases unmatched. This CDR3 is built from 16 residues. The CDR3 bases are TGTGCCAGCAGCCCTAAAAGGACAGGGGTAAATTCACCCCTCCACTTT. Its protein is CASSPKRTGVNSPLHF.

V and J are TRBV5-1 and TRBJ2-1; D perhaps matches TRBD2 (6 bases). Trimming removed 3 bases at V and 2 bases at J, with 18 bases between. Germline CDR1 and CDR2: SGHRS and YFSETQ. CDR3 length: 17 amino acids. The CDR3 is CASSSDPGGPPYNEQFF. In DNA, the CDR3 is TGCGCCAGCAGCTCGGATCCCGGGGGACCACCCTACAATGAGCAGTTCTTC.

The chain uses TRBV5-1 and TRBJ2-3; possibly TRBD1 or TRBD2 for D (5 bases each). Germline V gene sequence: CDR1 SGHRS, CDR2 YFSETQ. V was trimmed by 0 bases and J by 4 bases, leaving 9 bases between them. The CDR3 totals 14 residues. CDR3 DNA: TGCGCCAGCAGCTTGGGGGGACGGGCAGATACGCAGTATTTT. Translation gives CASSLGGRADTQYF.

The DNA for the CDR3 is TGCGCCAGCACACAAGACAGCCTCTATAATTCACCCCTCCACTTT. Amino acid sequence: CASTQDSLYNSPLHF. This rearrangement joins TRBV10-2 to TRBJ1-6, with D tentatively TRBD1 (5 bases). The CDR3 runs to 15 residues. Trimming cost V 7 bases and J 3 bases, with 13 bases left between them. Per germline, CDR1 WSHSY and CDR2 SAAADI.

This clone came up once. The rearrangement uses TRBV2 and TRBJ1-5; D remains unclear. V was cut by 3 bases and J by 7 bases, with 7 bases left in between. Germline lookup yields CDR1 SNHLY and CDR2 FYNNEI. The CDR3 runs 12 residues. The CDR3: CASSDGGQPQHF. As DNA, the CDR3 is TGTGCCAGCAGTGATGGAGGGCAGCCCCAGCATTTT.

The chain carries TRBV18 and TRBJ2-1; no firm D call. The V gene's germline CDR1 is KGHSH and CDR2 LQKENI. This CDR3 is built from 14 residues. Trimming shortened V by 1 base and J by 4 bases, and 8 bases separated the two germline ends. For the CDR3, the DNA is TGTGCCAGCTCACCACAGGGCCCTTACAATGAGCAGTTCTTC. It codes for CASSPQGPYNEQFF.

The chain couples TRBV15 to TRBJ2-7; D uncertain. V lost 6 bases and J 0 bases, leaving 12 bases between the germline ends. Per the germline V gene, CDR1 is LNHNV and CDR2 is YYDKDF (reference sequence). The CDR3 length is 14 residues. CDR3 sequence (DNA): TGTGCCACCAGTCCCCAGCCCAGCTCCTACGAGCAGTACTTC. It translates to CATSPQPSSYEQYF.

The CDR3 DNA sequence: TGCGCCAGCAGCTTGGCCGGTAAGCGGGGGACAGATACGCAGTATTTT. This encodes CASSLAGKRGTDTQYF. The rearrangement uses TRBV5-1 and TRBJ2-3; 8 bases are a match to TRBD2. V was clipped by 0 bases and J by 3 bases; unmatched bases: 6. The CDR3 length is 16 residues. Per germline, CDR1 SGHRS and CDR2 YFSETQ.

This chain connects TRBV10-3 to TRBJ1-2; no clear D gene. This CDR3 contains 16 residues. With 0 bases removed from V and 5 bases from J, the gap between germline ends came to 16 bases. Germline V CDR1 and CDR2: ENHRY, SYGVKD. The CDR3 reads CAISESIGQTDYGYTF. The CDR3 nucleotides read TGTGCCATCAGTGAGTCAATTGGGCAGACGGATTATGGCTACACCTTC.

The chain joins TRBV28 to TRBJ2-3; a possible D gene is TRBD2 (5 bases). The CDR3 is 14 amino acids. Trimming took 10 bases from V and 2 from J, leaving 16 bases between them. Germline V CDR1 and CDR2: MDHEN, SYDVKM. DNA for the CDR3: TGTGCCATCAACCGGGGAGCAGCCACAGATACGCAGTATTTT. As protein: CAINRGAATDTQYF.

The chain combines TRBV6-5 with TRBJ2-3; 7 bases align to TRBD2. The CDR3 contains 14 residues. Germline assignment: CDR1 MNHEY and CDR2 SVGAGI. V lost 7 bases to trimming and J lost 3 bases; unmatched junction nucleotides: 7. CDR3 bases: TGTGCCAGCACGGCGGGGGAGAAAACAGATACGCAGTATTTT. This sequence encodes CASTAGEKTDTQYF.

The chain employs TRBV9 and TRBJ2-1; D may match TRBD1 or TRBD2 (8 bases each). Per the germline V gene, CDR1 is SGDLS and CDR2 is YYNGEE. V lost 7 bases, J lost 1 base, and 21 bases lay in between. The CDR3 has 17 amino acids. The CDR3 sequence: CASSPRGGTGSYNEQFF. The CDR3 region has the DNA TGTGCCAGCTCCCCCCGGGGGGGGACAGGTTCCTACAATGAGCAGTTCTTC.

The chain has TRBV18 and TRBJ1-5; the match to TRBD1 covers 7 bases. Germline V gives CDR1 KGHSH, CDR2 LQKENI. The CDR3 has 17 amino acids. V shed 5 bases, J shed 0 bases, and the junction held 10 bases outside the gene matches. The CDR3 DNA sequence: TGTGCCAGCTCATCCACAGGGGCCCCTTATAGCAATCAGCCCCAGCATTTT. Translation gives CASSSTGAPYSNQPQHF.

The chain is built from TRBV29-1 and TRBJ1-2, with 9 bases fitting TRBD1. J was trimmed by 6 bases and V by 7 bases; bases with no gene match: 6. The CDR3 covers 12 residues. Germline CDR1 and CDR2: SQVTM and ANQGSEA. Here the CDR3 reads CSALQGANGYTF. The CDR3 nucleotides read TGCAGCGCACTACAGGGGGCTAATGGCTACACCTTC.

The chain uses TRBV7-2 and TRBJ2-3; TRBD2 might be the D (5 bases). Germline V CDR1 and CDR2: SGHTA, FQGNSA. V gave up 2 bases and J gave up 1 base, with 7 bases separating them. This CDR3 contains 14 residues. In nucleotides, the CDR3 is TGTGCCAGCAGCTTAACCGGGGGCACAGATACGCAGTATTTT. Residues: CASSLTGGTDTQYF.

The chain employs TRBV7-9 and TRBJ1-2; possibly TRBD1 for D (5 bases). Looked up from germline, CDR1 is SEHNR and CDR2 is FQNEAQ (reference sequence). The CDR3 consists of 12 residues. Trimming pared 5 bases from V and 10 bases from J, leaving 14 bases between. The chain's CDR3 is CASSLSTEAYTF. CDR3 sequence (DNA): TGTGCCAGCAGCCTCTCGACAGAGGCCTACACCTTC.

The rearrangement links TRBV7-2 to TRBJ2-1; the match to TRBD2 covers 9 bases. The CDR3 is made up of 17 amino acids. Germline CDR1 SGHTA, CDR2 FQGNSA. V was pared by 3 bases and J by 1 base, with 7 bases of the junction left unmatched. CDR3 residues: CASSFWTSDESYNEQFF. In nucleotides, the CDR3 is TGTGCCAGCAGCTTCTGGACTAGCGACGAATCCTACAATGAGCAGTTCTTC. Looking up the rest from reference TRBV7-2 and TRBJ2-1 gives the full variable domain: GAGVSQSPSNKVTEKGKDVELRCDPISGHTALYWYRQSLGQGLEFLIYFQGNSAPDKSGLPSDRFSAERTGGSVSTLTIQRTQQEDSAVYLCASSFWTSDESYNEQFFGPGTRLTVL.

The genes are TRBV19 and TRBJ1-2, with 7 bases lining up with TRBD1. The CDR3 contains 14 residues. V was pared by 8 bases and J by 5 bases, with 11 bases of the junction left unmatched. Germline CDR1 is LNHDA and CDR2 is SQIVND (reference sequence). The CDR3 loop reads CASGTGTRGYGYTF. In nucleotides, the CDR3 is TGTGCCAGTGGGACCGGGACCAGGGGGTATGGCTACACCTTC. The entire variable domain, with the rest obtained from reference TRBV19 and TRBJ1-2, is as follows: DGGITQSPKYLFRKEGQNVTLSCEQNLNHDAMYWYRQDPGQGLRLIYYSQIVNDFQKGDIAEGYSVSREKKESFPLTVTSAQKNPTAFYLCASGTGTRGYGYTFGSGTRLTVV.

The CDR3 sequence: CASSQERGLAQYF. Here the CDR3 DNA reads TGTGCCAGCAGCCAAGAAAGGGGGTTGGCGCAGTATTTT. The V call is TRBV14, the J call TRBJ2-3, with D maybe TRBD1 (6 bases). Per germline, CDR1 SGHDN and CDR2 FVKESK. This CDR3 region has 13 residues. Trimming pared 0 bases from V and 10 bases from J, leaving 11 bases between.

This clone came up a few times. V and J are TRBV2 and TRBJ1-1; no clear D gene. Germline CDR1 is SNHLY and CDR2 is FYNNEI. V was pared by 6 bases and J by 0 bases, with 8 bases between. The CDR3 extends over 13 amino acids. CDR3 nucleotides: TGTGCCAGCAGGGACGGAATGAACACTGAAGCTTTCTTT. This gives the protein CASRDGMNTEAFF.

The chain combines TRBV3-1 (or the pseudogene TRBV3-2) with TRBJ1-6; maybe TRBD1 (5 bases). This CDR3 contains 14 residues. Germline loops: CDR1 LGHDT, CDR2 YNNKEL (reference sequence). V lost 4 bases, J lost 9 bases, and 13 bases lay in between. The CDR3 sequence: CASSPGLTASPLHF. The CDR3 nucleotides read TGTGCCAGCAGCCCAGGGTTAACAGCTTCACCCCTCCACTTT.

The V gene is TRBV10-1, the J gene TRBJ1-6; 8 nucleotides match TRBD1. Germline CDR1 reads WNHNN; CDR2 reads SYGVQD (reference sequence). The CDR3 totals 14 residues. Trimming removed 5 bases from V and 6 bases from J; junction bases left unmatched: 3. The DNA of the CDR3 is TGCGCCAGCAGTCGGACAGGGATTAATTCACCCCTCCACTTT. Residues: CASSRTGINSPLHF.

The chain uses TRBV6-6 and TRBJ2-3, with D maybe TRBD1 (6 bases). V was trimmed by 7 bases and J by 2 bases, leaving 16 bases between them. Per the germline V gene, CDR1 is MNHNY and CDR2 is SVGAGI (reference sequence). The CDR3 length is 15 residues. CDR3 loop: CASNQQGGYTDTQYF. The CDR3 nucleotides are TGTGCCAGCAACCAACAGGGTGGGTACACAGATACGCAGTATTTT.

This clone was counted a few times. This chain uses TRBV10-1 with TRBJ2-7; no clear D gene. In germline, CDR1 is WNHNN, CDR2 SYGVQD (reference sequence). The V end was cut by 2 bases, the J end by 1 base, with 12 bases between. This CDR3 has 15 amino acids. The CDR3 spells CASSERGSGSYEQYF. The CDR3 region has the DNA TGCGCCAGCAGTGAGCGTGGGTCCGGATCCTACGAGCAGTACTTC.

This clone was recorded once. The chain carries TRBV6-6 and TRBJ1-2, with D tentatively TRBD1 (5 bases). The CDR3 length is 13 residues. V was cut by 2 bases and J by 7 bases, with 11 bases left in between. The germline V gene encodes CDR1 MNHNY and CDR2 SVGAGI (reference sequence). In nucleotides, the CDR3 is TGTGCCAGCAGTTACGGGGCAGGGCCTGGCTACACCTTC. It specifies CASSYGAGPGYTF.